This entry features one TCR beta chain sequence. Its antigen remains unknown. The data were obtained in a study of cytomegalovirus exposure and HLA in healthy donors. This CDR3 contains 16 residues. Germline assignment: CDR1 SGHDT and CDR2 YYEEEE. V dropped 7 bases and J dropped 0; count of bases not matched to a gene: 10. PCR involved 60 Vbeta and 13 Jbeta primers. TCRdb's table, derived via immunoSEQ multiplex PCR, lists solely in-frame clones and lacks some. The top ten hold around 0.8% of the sample, which has about 170,000 clones, 80% to 90% seen once. Findings and limits, study-wide: Analysis was carried out at a later point, and it linked a missense DCLRE1C variant to TCR beta V- and J-gene trimming.

The source of this sequence is a young woman in good health and CMV-seronegative. The sequenced material came from PBMCs. The chain links TRBV5-6 to TRBJ1-1, with 9 bases lining up with TRBD1. The CDR3 bases are TGTGCCAGCTATCAAGACAGGGGGGGAGTGAACACTGAAGCTTTCTTT. Translation gives CASYQDRGGVNTEAFF.